Shown below are 17 T cell receptor beta chains from a single sample sequenced in a study of cytomegalovirus exposure and HLA in healthy donors. Clones were read by immunoSEQ multiplex PCR, and TCRdb kept only the in-frame ones, dropping some. This table holds roughly 230,000 clones, around 91% found once. The material sequenced was PBMCs. The source is a woman aged 25 to 45 in good health and CMV-seronegative.

The V and J genes are TRBV9 and TRBJ2-6, with 8 bases that match TRBD2. The germline V gene has CDR1 SGDLS and CDR2 YYNGEE. V shed 5 bases, J shed 0 bases, and the junction held 7 bases outside the gene matches. This CDR3 has 17 residues. The CDR3 spells CASSSGSGTSGANVLTF. CDR3 sequence (DNA): TGTGCCAGCAGTTCGGGTAGCGGGACCTCTGGGGCCAACGTCCTGACTTTC.

The V call is TRBV27, the J call TRBJ2-7; a possible D gene is TRBD2 (6 bases). This CDR3 contains 15 residues. CDR1 and CDR2 from the germline V gene are MNHEY and SMNVEV (reference sequence). The ends were cut back, 3 bases at V and 7 bases at J, with 19 bases in the middle. The CDR3 here is CASSLTREPQVEQYF. In DNA, the CDR3 is TGTGCCAGCAGTTTGACACGGGAGCCCCAGGTGGAGCAGTACTTC.

The rearrangement joins TRBV7-2 to TRBJ1-2, with unresolved D. V lost 1 base and J lost 8, with 11 bases in between. The germline gives CDR1 SGHTA, CDR2 FQGNSA. The CDR3 extends over 13 amino acids. The chain's CDR3 is CASSLDSVGGYTF. In nucleotides, the CDR3 is TGTGCCAGCAGCTTAGATTCCGTTGGAGGCTACACCTTC.

The chain combines TRBV11-3 with TRBJ1-5, with D maybe TRBD1 (6 bases). Germline V gene data show CDR1 as SGHNT and CDR2 as YENEEA. V was shortened by 5 bases and J by 2 bases, with 22 bases between the two germline ends. The CDR3 extends over 18 amino acids. The CDR3 DNA reads TGTGCCAGCAGCCCCCGGCCTCGAAGGACAGTATGCAATCAGCCCCAGCATTTT. Translated, it gives CASSPRPRRTVCNQPQHF.

Notes on this clone: An end of the junction does not agree with germline; a read error may underlie this. The genes are TRBV7-6 and TRBJ2-5; unclear D gene. The CDR3 has 12 residues. In germline, CDR1 is SGHVS, CDR2 FNYEAQ. CDR3 residues: CASSHNNLERHF. The CDR3 DNA is TGTGCCAGCAGTCATAATAACCTCGAGAGGCACTTC.

The V call is TRBV2, the J call TRBJ2-1, with 14 bases that match TRBD2. V lost 8 bases and J lost 8; bases outside the gene matches: 5. CDR1 is SNHLY, CDR2 FYNNEI, per germline. This CDR3 has 14 amino acids. Here the CDR3 reads CASAGTSGSYEQFF. The CDR3 DNA follows: TGTGCCAGCGCTGGGACTAGCGGGAGCTATGAGCAGTTCTTC. The full variable domain, in which reference TRBV2 and TRBJ2-1 provide the parts outside the CDR3, is EPEVTQTPSHQVTQMGQEVILRCVPISNHLYFYWYRQILGQKVEFLVSFYNNEISEKSEIFDDQFSVERPDGSNFTLKIRSTKLEDSAMYFCASAGTSGSYEQFFGPGTRLTVL.

The chain is built from TRBV11-3 and TRBJ1-2; D possibly corresponds to TRBD1 (6 bases). Germline CDR1 reads SGHNT; CDR2 reads YENEEA. CDR3 length equals 13 residues. V was trimmed by 7 bases and J by 6 bases, leaving 15 bases between them. The CDR3 spells CASTAGAGHGYTF. Here the CDR3 DNA reads TGTGCCAGCACCGCAGGGGCCGGGCATGGCTACACCTTC.

This rearrangement joins TRBV11-3 to TRBJ2-3; D ambiguous. V lost 5 bases to trimming and J lost 0 bases, with 9 bases between them. The CDR3 is made up of 14 amino acids. Looked up from germline, CDR1 is SGHNT and CDR2 is YENEEA. CDR3 residues: CASSIGPSTDTQYF. The CDR3 DNA is TGTGCCAGCAGCATTGGGCCTAGCACAGATACGCAGTATTTT. The variable domain in full, completed from reference TRBV11-3 and TRBJ2-3, reads EAGVVQSPRYKIIEKKQPVAFWCNPISGHNTLYWYLQNLGQGPELLIRYENEEAVDDSQLPKDRFSAERLKGVDSTLKIQPAELGDSAVYLCASSIGPSTDTQYFGPGTRLTVL.

V usage is TRBV9 and J usage is TRBJ2-6; 9 bases map to TRBD1. Unmatched junction bases numbered 4, after V lost 0 bases and J lost 0 bases. There are 18 residues in the CDR3. Germline CDR1 SGDLS, CDR2 YYNGEE. For the CDR3, the DNA is TGTGCCAGCAGCGTAGCCGGGACAGGGTACTCTGGGGCCAACGTCCTGACTTTC. Translation: CASSVAGTGYSGANVLTF.

The chain is built from TRBV29-1 and TRBJ2-1; perhaps D is TRBD1 or TRBD2 (5 bases each). Germline V gives CDR1 SQVTM, CDR2 ANQGSEA. The CDR3 is 13 amino acids. V shed 1 base and J shed 12 bases, with 16 bases lying between them. The CDR3 sequence is CSVEGRDRGGQFF. CDR3 DNA sequence: TGCAGCGTTGAAGGCCGTGACCGGGGCGGGCAGTTCTTC.

This sequence joins TRBV5-4 and TRBJ2-1; perhaps D is TRBD1 or TRBD2 (6 bases each). This CDR3 spans 15 amino acids. V was pared by 0 bases and J by 6 bases, with 13 bases between. The germline gives CDR1 SGHNT, CDR2 YYREEE (reference sequence). CDR3 sequence: CASSLGGASANEQFF. The DNA for the CDR3 is TGTGCCAGCAGCTTGGGGGGGGCCTCTGCCAATGAGCAGTTCTTC.

Details on this clone: One end of the junction is discordant with germline, which a read error may explain. The chain combines TRBV25-1 with TRBJ2-1, with TRBD2 matching over 8 bases. The CDR3 covers 14 residues. Looked up from germline, CDR1 is MGHDK and CDR2 is SYGVNS. This CDR3 reads CASNEAGVFHEQFF. The CDR3 DNA follows: TGTGCCAGCAATGAAGCGGGAGTTTTTCATGAGCAGTTCTTC.

This clone is a singleton in its sample. The chain couples TRBV7-9 to TRBJ1-4; D is unclear. With 0 bases removed from V and 7 bases from J, the gap between germline ends came to 6 bases. CDR3 length: 13 amino acids. The V gene's germline CDR1 is SEHNR and CDR2 FQNEAQ (reference sequence). The CDR3 region is CASSLAGSEKLFF. In DNA form, the CDR3 reads TGTGCCAGCAGCTTAGCAGGGAGTGAAAAACTGTTTTTT.

The V call is TRBV5-6, the J call TRBJ2-2; D gene unclear. Per the germline V gene, CDR1 is SGHDT and CDR2 is YYEEEE. The V and J ends lost 4 bases and 1 base respectively, with 5 bases between them. CDR3 length equals 13 residues. The CDR3 sequence: CASSPGNTGELFF. CDR3 in DNA: TGTGCCAGCAGCCCGGGGAACACCGGGGAGCTGTTTTTT.

This clone was counted once. DNA of the CDR3: TGTGCCATCAGTGATGGACGCCGCTCTGGAAACACCATATATTTT. It codes for CAISDGRRSGNTIYF. This chain uses TRBV10-3 with TRBJ1-3; D ambiguous. This CDR3 is built from 15 residues. Between the trimmed V and J ends, which lost 3 bases and 0 bases, there was a span of 9 bases. Per the germline V gene, CDR1 is ENHRY and CDR2 is SYGVKD.

The gene calls are TRBV5-4 and TRBJ2-7; 7 bases fit TRBD1. CDR3 length: 14 amino acids. The V and J ends lost 2 bases and 3 bases, in that order; junction bases with no gene match: 5. The germline CDR1 and CDR2 sequences are SGHNT and YYREEE (reference sequence). The CDR3 nucleotides are TGTGCCAGCAGCTTACAAGGACAGGACTACGAGCAGTACTTC. Translation gives CASSLQGQDYEQYF.

This clone was detected only once. V usage is TRBV15 and J usage is TRBJ1-2; D is perhaps TRBD1 (6 bases). The length of the CDR3 is 17 residues. Germline V lookup: CDR1 LNHNV, CDR2 YYDKDF (reference sequence). V was trimmed by 1 base and J by 4 bases, leaving 19 bases between them. The CDR3 loop reads CATSRGRTGIRTYGYTF. CDR3 coding DNA: TGTGCCACCAGCAGAGGACGAACAGGGATACGGACCTATGGCTACACCTTC.